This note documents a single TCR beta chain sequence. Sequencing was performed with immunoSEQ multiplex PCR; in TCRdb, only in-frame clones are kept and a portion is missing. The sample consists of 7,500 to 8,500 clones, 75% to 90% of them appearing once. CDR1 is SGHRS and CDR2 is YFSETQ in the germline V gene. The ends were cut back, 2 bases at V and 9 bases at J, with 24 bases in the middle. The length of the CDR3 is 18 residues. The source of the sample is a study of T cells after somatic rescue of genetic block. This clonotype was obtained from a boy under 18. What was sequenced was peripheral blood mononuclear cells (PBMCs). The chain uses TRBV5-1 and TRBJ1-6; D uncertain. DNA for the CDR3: TGCGCCAGCAGCTTTAACGGCGTACACCGAGGATCAGGTTCACCCCTCCACTTT. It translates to CASSFNGVHRGSGSPLHF.